Here is one T cell receptor (beta chain) with its context. The antigen remains undetermined. The donors belonged to the roughly 130-subject validation cohort, separate from the roughly 670-subject first cohort. Looked up from germline, CDR1 is MNHNS and CDR2 is SASEGT. This CDR3 is built from 15 residues. V lost 2 bases to trimming and J lost 6 bases; unmatched junction nucleotides: 9. The sample is drawn from a study of cytomegalovirus exposure and HLA in healthy donors. General study points: The study listed 164 cytomegalovirus-associated TCR beta chains.

The protocol was immunoSEQ multiplex PCR, while the TCRdb copy is restricted to in-frame clones and leaves out a portion. The sample holds around 300,000 clones; 88% are singletons and the top ten take around 0.88%. The rearrangement uses TRBV6-1 and TRBJ2-5, with 7 bases aligning to TRBD1. The source of this sequence is a man younger than 45 in good health and CMV-seronegative. The material sequenced was PBMCs. The CDR3 here is CASSERIDRVKTQYF. The CDR3 DNA sequence: TGTGCCAGCAGTGAACGGATCGACAGGGTAAAGACCCAGTACTTC.